This is a list of T cell receptor beta chains from one sample in a study of molecular identifiers for immune sequencing clone quantification. MiXCR was run by TCRdb on the PCR reads, yielding one entry per CDR3 protein. Of about 63,000 distinct CDR3 sequences listed, over 15% are singletons. Sequenced: naive CD8+ T cells from blood, with Jurkat cell RNA spiked in. These receptor sequences come from a human donor in good health. Some libraries in this study had Jurkat cell RNA spiked in. CDR3s include the opening cysteine and the closing phenylalanine or tryptophan. D genes are given only for firm matches. Clone size is given for some rows only: seen once, a few or many times, or a class if the clone is expanded.

V: TRBV4-2
J: TRBJ2-7
D: TRBD2
size: many
CDR3: CASSQEGLAGDEQYF
DNA: TGTGCCAGCAGCCAAGAGGGACTAGCGGGAGACGAGCAGTACTTC

V: TRBV7-9
J: TRBJ1-1
D: -
size: -
CDR3: CAGSPGSTEAFF
DNA: TGTGCCGGCAGCCCAGGTAGCACTGAAGCTTTCTTT

V: TRBV4-1
J: TRBJ2-7
D: TRBD1
size: many
CDR3: CASSQVGQGLHEQYF
DNA: TGCGCCAGCAGCCAGGTTGGACAGGGGTTACACGAGCAGTACTTC

V: TRBV28
J: TRBJ1-5
D: -
size: many
CDR3: CASSEGRQPQHF
DNA: TGTGCCAGCAGTGAAGGGCGTCAGCCCCAGCATTTT

V: TRBV12-3/TRBV12-4
J: TRBJ2-1
D: TRBD1
size: -
CDR3: CASGAGTGYNEQFF
DNA: TGTGCCTCCGGTGCCGGGACAGGCTACAATGAGCAGTTCTTC

V: TRBV20-1
J: TRBJ2-7
D: -
size: many
CDR3: CSARVSTYEQYF
DNA: TGCAGTGCTAGAGTCAGCACTTACGAGCAGTACTTC

V: TRBV20-1
J: TRBJ2-2
D: -
size: -
CDR3: CSARVFGTRFPGTGELFF
DNA: TGCAGTGCTAGAGTTTTCGGGACTCGATTTCCGGGCACCGGGGAGCTGTTTTTT

V: TRBV19
J: TRBJ2-1
D: TRBD2
size: -
CDR3: CASSIELAGGRYNKQFF
DNA: TGTGCCAGTAGTATAGAACTAGCGGGGGGCCGCTACAATAAGCAGTTCTTC

V: TRBV11-3
J: TRBJ2-5
D: TRBD1
size: -
CDR3: CASSLVRQGKETQYF
DNA: TGTGCCAGCAGCTTAGTCCGACAGGGAAAAGAGACCCAGTACTTC

V: TRBV27
J: TRBJ2-2
D: -
size: many
CDR3: CASTKGGAVPGIGGELFF
DNA: TGTGCCAGCACTAAAGGGGGTGCGGTGCCGGGAATAGGCGGGGAGCTGTTTTTT

V: TRBV13
J: TRBJ2-3
D: TRBD2
size: many
CDR3: CASSFGLAGGPSTDTQYF
DNA: TGTGCCAGCAGCTTCGGACTAGCGGGAGGGCCAAGCACAGATACGCAGTATTTT

V: TRBV11-3
J: TRBJ2-1
D: TRBD1
size: many
CDR3: CASSSGRTGFNEQFF
DNA: TGTGCCAGCAGCTCGGGAAGGACAGGGTTCAATGAGCAGTTCTTC

V: TRBV7-8
J: TRBJ2-1
D: -
size: many
CDR3: CASSPLGSYNEQFF
DNA: TGTGCCAGCAGCCCCCTGGGCTCCTACAATGAGCAGTTCTTC

V: TRBV6-5
J: TRBJ2-7
D: -
size: many
CDR3: CASELKVPKLKQYF
DNA: TGTGCCAGCGAGTTAAAGGTCCCAAAATTGAAGCAGTACTTC

V: TRBV15
J: TRBJ1-1
D: TRBD1
size: many
CDR3: CATSGWTGGNTEAFF
DNA: TGTGCCACCAGCGGGTGGACAGGGGGGAACACTGAAGCTTTCTTT

V: TRBV10-3
J: TRBJ2-7
D: -
size: -
CDR3: CAIGQLSYEQYF
DNA: TGTGCCATCGGACAGCTTTCCTACGAGCAGTACTTC